This TCR beta chain was found in a study of blood T cell repertoires in COVID-19. About the research overall: T cells, B-cell-depleted T cells, or PBMCs supplied cDNA or gDNA.

CDR1 and CDR2 (germline): SNHLY, FYNNEI. The V end lost 3 bases, the J end lost 0 bases, and 8 bases lay between the germline ends. The CDR3 is 14 residues long. The table came from immunoSEQ multiplex PCR; TCRdb's copy has only in-frame clones and leaves some out. Among approximately 180,000 clones listed, 70% to 90% were seen once. The V gene is TRBV2, the J gene TRBJ2-5; D unresolved. The clonotype was recovered from a man in his sixties with acute or convalescent COVID-19. Sequenced input: peripheral blood. The CDR3 nucleotides are TGTGCCAGCAGTGAGTCAGCGTACCAAGAGACCCAGTACTTC. Translation: CASSESAYQETQYF.